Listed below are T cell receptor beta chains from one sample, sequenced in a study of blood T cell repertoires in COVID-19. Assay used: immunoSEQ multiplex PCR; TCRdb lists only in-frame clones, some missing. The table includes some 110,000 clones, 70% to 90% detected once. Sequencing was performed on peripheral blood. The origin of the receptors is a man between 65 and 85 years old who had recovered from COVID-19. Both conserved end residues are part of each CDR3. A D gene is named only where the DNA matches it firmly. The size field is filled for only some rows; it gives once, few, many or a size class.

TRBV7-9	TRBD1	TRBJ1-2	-	CASSQGQPYGYTF	TGTGCCAGCAGCCAGGGACAGCCCTATGGCTACACCTTC
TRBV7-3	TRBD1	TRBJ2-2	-	CASSLQGANTGELFF	TGTGCCAGCAGCTTACAGGGGGCGAACACCGGGGAGCTGTTTTTT
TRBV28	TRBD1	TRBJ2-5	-	CASSAPGQGTETQYF	TGTGCCAGCAGTGCACCGGGACAGGGGACAGAGACCCAGTACTTC
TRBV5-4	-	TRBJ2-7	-	CASSFSGSPYEQYF	TGTGCCAGCAGCTTTAGCGGCTCCCCCTACGAGCAGTACTTC
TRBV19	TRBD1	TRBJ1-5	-	CASSIFRGQNSNQPQHF	TGTGCCAGTAGTATTTTTCGGGGACAGAATAGCAATCAGCCCCAGCATTTT
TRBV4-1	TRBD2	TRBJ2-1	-	CASSRTTSGSTYNEQFF	TGCGCCAGCAGCCGAACGACTAGCGGGAGCACCTACAATGAGCAGTTCTTC
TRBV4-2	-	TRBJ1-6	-	CASSQDLGGSSYNSPLHF	TGTGCCAGCAGCCAAGATCTGGGGGGAAGCTCCTATAATTCACCCCTCCACTTT
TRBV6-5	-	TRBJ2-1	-	CASSDSPNEQFF	TGTGCCAGCAGTGACTCCCCTAATGAGCAGTTCTTC
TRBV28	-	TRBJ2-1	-	CASSFLRVEQFF	TGTGCCAGCAGTTTCCTACGGGTGGAGCAGTTCTTC
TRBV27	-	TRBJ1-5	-	CASSWGQGNQPQHF	TGTGCCAGCAGTTGGGGCCAGGGTAATCAGCCCCAGCATTTT
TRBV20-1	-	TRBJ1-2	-	CSARVESGYTF	TGCAGTGCTAGAGTTGAGTCGGGCTACACCTTC
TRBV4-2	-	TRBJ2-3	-	CASSQDIAAHDTQYF	TGTGCCAGCAGCCAAGATATCGCTGCACATGATACGCAGTATTTT
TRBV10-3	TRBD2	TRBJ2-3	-	CAISVVAGAGDTQYF	TGTGCCATCAGTGTGGTAGCGGGAGCCGGAGATACGCAGTATTTT
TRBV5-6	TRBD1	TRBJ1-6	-	CASSLAGTGRAPLHF	TGTGCCAGCAGCTTGGCAGGGACAGGCCGGGCACCCCTCCACTTT
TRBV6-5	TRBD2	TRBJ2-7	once	CASRLAGGRYEQYF	TGTGCCAGCAGGCTAGCGGGGGGCCGCTACGAGCAGTACTTC
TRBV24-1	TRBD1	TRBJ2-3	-	CATSDPIGQGRWAQYF	TGTGCCACCAGTGACCCCATTGGACAGGGGAGGTGGGCGCAGTATTTT
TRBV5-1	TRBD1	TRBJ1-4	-	CASSLTPGQINEKLFF	TGCGCCAGCAGCTTGACTCCGGGACAGATAAATGAAAAACTGTTTTTT
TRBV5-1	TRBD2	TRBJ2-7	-	CASSSEGSGSLEQYF	TGCGCCAGCAGCTCGGAAGGTAGCGGGAGTCTCGAGCAGTACTTC
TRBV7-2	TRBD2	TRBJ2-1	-	CASSSLAGVHEQFF	TGTGCCAGCAGCTCCCTAGCGGGAGTCCATGAGCAGTTCTTC
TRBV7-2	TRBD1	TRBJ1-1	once	CASSWGQGNTKAFF	TGTGCCAGCAGCTGGGGACAGGGGAACACTAAAGCTTTCTTT
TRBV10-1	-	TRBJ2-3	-	CASSESRDMSGIWTDTQYF	TGCGCCAGCAGTGAGTCTCGGGACATGAGCGGGATATGGACAGATACGCAGTATTTT
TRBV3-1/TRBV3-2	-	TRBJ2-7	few	CASSQGSSGQYF	TGTGCCAGCAGCCAGGGCTCGAGCGGGCAGTACTTC
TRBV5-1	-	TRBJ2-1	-	CASSLLGPSYNEQFF	TGCGCCAGCAGCTTGCTGGGGCCCTCCTACAATGAGCAGTTCTTC
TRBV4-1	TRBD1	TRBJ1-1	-	CASSQGQGAGTEAFF	TGCGCCAGCAGCCAAGGGCAGGGGGCTGGCACTGAAGCTTTCTTT
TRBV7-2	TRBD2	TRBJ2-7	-	CASSPRAGGYEQYF	TGTGCCAGCAGCCCCCGGGCGGGAGGCTACGAGCAGTACTTC
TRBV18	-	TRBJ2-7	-	CASSPARSSYEQYF	TGTGCCAGCTCACCAGCACGGTCCTCCTACGAGCAGTACTTC
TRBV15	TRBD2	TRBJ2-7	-	CATSRDRKRGYIYEQYF	TGTGCCACCAGCAGAGATCGGAAGCGGGGCTATATTTACGAGCAGTACTTC
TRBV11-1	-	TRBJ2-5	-	CASSLGGIRETQYF	TGTGCCAGCAGCTTAGGAGGTATTAGGGAGACCCAGTACTTC
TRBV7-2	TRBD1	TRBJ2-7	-	CASSLDRGETYEQYF	TGTGCCAGCAGCCTTGACAGGGGGGAGACCTACGAGCAGTACTTC
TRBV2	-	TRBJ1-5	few	CASTQFGNQPQHF	TGTGCCAGCACGCAGTTCGGGAATCAGCCCCAGCATTTT
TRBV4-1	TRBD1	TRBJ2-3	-	CASSPISGTGETDTQYF	TGCGCCAGCAGCCCTATCTCCGGGACAGGGGAGACAGATACGCAGTATTTT
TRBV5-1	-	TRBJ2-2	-	CASSLDFRANTGELFF	TGCGCCAGCAGCTTGGACTTCAGGGCGAACACCGGGGAGCTGTTTTTT
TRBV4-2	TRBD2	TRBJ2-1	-	CASSSQRDPYNEQFF	TGTGCCAGCAGCTCCCAGCGGGATCCCTACAATGAGCAGTTCTTC
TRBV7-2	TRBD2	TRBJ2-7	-	CASSFIAGGPSEQYF	TGTGCCAGCAGCTTTATAGCGGGAGGGCCCTCCGAGCAGTACTTC
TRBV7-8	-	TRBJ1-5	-	CASSRDGSFYSNQPQHF	TGTGCCAGCAGCCGGGACGGGAGTTTTTATAGCAATCAGCCCCAGCATTTT
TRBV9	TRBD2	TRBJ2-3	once	CASSVASGRGRGTDTQYF	TGTGCCAGCAGCGTAGCAAGCGGGAGGGGACGAGGCACAGATACGCAGTATTTT
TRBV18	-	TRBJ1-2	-	CASSPPTPTGYGYTF	TGTGCCAGCTCACCACCGACTCCGACGGGCTATGGCTACACCTTC
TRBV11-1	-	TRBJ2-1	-	CASSLGSSSYNEQFF	TGTGCCAGCAGCTTAGGATCGAGCTCCTACAATGAGCAGTTCTTC
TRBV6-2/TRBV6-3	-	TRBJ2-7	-	CASSYPDGSSYEQYF	TGTGCCAGCAGTTACCCGGACGGGAGCTCCTACGAGCAGTACTTC
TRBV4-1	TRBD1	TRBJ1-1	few	CASSQEGLMGQGHPEAFF	TGCGCCAGCAGCCAAGAAGGTCTTATGGGACAGGGTCACCCTGAAGCTTTCTTT
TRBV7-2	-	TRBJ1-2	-	CASSLQQASPYGYTF	TGTGCCAGCAGCTTACAACAGGCATCTCCCTATGGCTACACCTTC
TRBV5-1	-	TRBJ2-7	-	CASSKQGYEQYF	TGCGCCAGCAGCAAACAGGGCTACGAGCAGTACTTC
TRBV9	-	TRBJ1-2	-	CASSVDPGRSYGYTF	TGTGCCAGCAGCGTAGACCCGGGAAGGAGCTATGGCTACACCTTC
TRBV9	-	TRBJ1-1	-	CASSGYSRNTEAFF	TGTGCCAGCAGCGGATACAGCAGGAACACTGAAGCTTTCTTT
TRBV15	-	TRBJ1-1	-	CATSRGDTNTEAFF	TGTGCCACCAGCAGAGGAGACACGAACACTGAAGCTTTCTTT
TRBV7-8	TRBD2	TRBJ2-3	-	CASSLNSGRRSTDTQYF	TGTGCCAGCAGCTTAAATAGCGGGAGGCGTAGCACAGATACGCAGTATTTT
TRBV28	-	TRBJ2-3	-	CASSTPLDTQYF	TGTGCCAGCAGTACTCCCTTAGATACGCAGTATTTT
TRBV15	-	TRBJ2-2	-	CATSRDLVRETGELFF	TGTGCCACCAGCAGAGACTTGGTTCGGGAGACCGGGGAGCTGTTTTTT
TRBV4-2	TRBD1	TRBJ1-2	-	CASSHPGTATLYGYTF	TGTGCCAGCAGCCACCCCGGGACAGCTACCCTCTATGGCTACACCTTC
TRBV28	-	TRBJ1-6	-	CASSGLNSPLHF	TGTGCCAGCAGTGGCCTTAATTCACCCCTCCACTTT
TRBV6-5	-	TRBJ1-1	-	CASSYGPTGNTEAFF	TGTGCCAGCAGTTACGGACCGACAGGAAACACTGAAGCTTTCTTT
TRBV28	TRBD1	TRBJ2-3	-	CASSPSRTGGLDTQYF	TGTGCCAGCAGTCCCTCCCGAACAGGGGGATTGGATACGCAGTATTTT
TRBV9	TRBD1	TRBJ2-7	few	CASSAAGTGAGEQYF	TGTGCCAGCAGCGCTGCCGGGACAGGGGCTGGCGAGCAGTACTTC
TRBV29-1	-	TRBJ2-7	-	CSVEMFRGEQYF	TGCAGCGTTGAAATGTTCAGAGGCGAGCAGTACTTC
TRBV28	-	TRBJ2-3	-	CASRSRPYTQYF	TGTGCCAGCCGATCTAGACCCTATACGCAGTATTTT
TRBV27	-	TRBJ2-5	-	CASSLSPGAGVGETQYF	TGTGCCAGCAGTTTATCTCCAGGGGCTGGTGTAGGAGAGACCCAGTACTTC